This TCR beta chain was observed in a study of cytomegalovirus exposure and HLA in healthy donors. Overall study findings and caveats: Investigators reported some 150 TCR beta chains as tied to cytomegalovirus. When analyzed later, a missense DCLRE1C variant was found to be linked to TCR beta V- and J-gene trimming.

The CDR3 consists of 15 residues. From germline, CDR1 is SGHAT and CDR2 FQNNGV. V lost 5 bases and J lost 7, with 19 bases in between. As regards this clone: What it binds is not known.

This PCR relied on a set of 60 Vbeta primers and 13 Jbeta primers. TCRdb's copy holds only in-frame clones and misses some; the assay was immunoSEQ multiplex PCR. This sample yields about 160,000 clones, of which around 75% are seen a single time; about 4% belongs to the top ten. Sequenced material: PBMCs. This rearrangement joins TRBV11-2 to TRBJ2-3; TRBD2 is a possible D gene (5 bases). The origin of this receptor is a human donor in good health. The CDR3 sequence: CASSLGAGAGYTQYF. The CDR3 DNA reads TGTGCCAGCAGCCTTGGCGCCGGCGCGGGTTATACGCAGTATTTT.